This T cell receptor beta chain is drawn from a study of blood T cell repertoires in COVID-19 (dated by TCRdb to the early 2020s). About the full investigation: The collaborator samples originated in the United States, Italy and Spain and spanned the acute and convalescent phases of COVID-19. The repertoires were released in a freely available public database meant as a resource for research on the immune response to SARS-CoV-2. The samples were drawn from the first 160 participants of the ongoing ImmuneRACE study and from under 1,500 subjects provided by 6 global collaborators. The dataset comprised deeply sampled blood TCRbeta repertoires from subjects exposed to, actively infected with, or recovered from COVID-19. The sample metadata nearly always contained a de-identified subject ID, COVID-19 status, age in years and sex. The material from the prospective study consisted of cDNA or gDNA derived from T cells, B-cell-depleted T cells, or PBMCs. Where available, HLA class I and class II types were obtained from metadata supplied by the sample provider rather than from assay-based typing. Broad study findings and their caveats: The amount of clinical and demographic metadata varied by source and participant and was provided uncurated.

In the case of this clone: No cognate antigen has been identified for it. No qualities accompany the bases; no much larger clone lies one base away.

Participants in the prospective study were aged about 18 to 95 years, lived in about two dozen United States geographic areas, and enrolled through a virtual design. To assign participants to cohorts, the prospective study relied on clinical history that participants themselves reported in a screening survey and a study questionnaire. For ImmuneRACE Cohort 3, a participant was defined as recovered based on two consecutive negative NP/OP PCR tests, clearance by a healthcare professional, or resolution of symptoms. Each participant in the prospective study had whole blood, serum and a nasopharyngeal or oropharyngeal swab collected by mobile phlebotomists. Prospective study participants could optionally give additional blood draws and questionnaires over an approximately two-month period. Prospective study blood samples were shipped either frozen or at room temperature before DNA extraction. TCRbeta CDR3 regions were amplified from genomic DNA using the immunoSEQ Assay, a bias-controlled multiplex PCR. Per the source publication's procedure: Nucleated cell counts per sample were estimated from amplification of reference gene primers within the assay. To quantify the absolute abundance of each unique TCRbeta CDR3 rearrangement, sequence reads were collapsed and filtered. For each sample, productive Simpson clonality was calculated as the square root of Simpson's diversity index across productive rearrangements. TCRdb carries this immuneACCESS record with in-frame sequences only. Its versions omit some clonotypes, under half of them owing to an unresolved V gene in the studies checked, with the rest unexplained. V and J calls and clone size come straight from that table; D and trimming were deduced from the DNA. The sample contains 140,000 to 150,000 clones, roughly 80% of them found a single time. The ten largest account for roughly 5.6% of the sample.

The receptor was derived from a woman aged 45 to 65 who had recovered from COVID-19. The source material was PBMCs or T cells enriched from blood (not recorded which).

CDR3 protein: CSAGGQIIYGYTF. Here is the DNA: TGCAGTGCTGGTGGACAGATCATCTATGGCTACACCTTC. The V and J segments used are TRBV20-1 and TRBJ1-2, with TRBD1 perhaps the D gene, on 6 matching bases. Including the terminal cysteine and phenylalanine, the CDR3 comprises 13 residues. Just CDR3 DNA is preserved here, 39 bases in frame from base 1. V was cut back by 5 bases and J by 4 bases, leaving a gap of 14 bases between them. According to the germline V gene (reference sequence), CDR1 reads DFQATT and CDR2 reads SNEGSKA.